What follows are 24 T cell receptor beta chains derived from one specimen sequenced in a study of shared clonotypes between healthy human individuals. Profiling relied on immunoSEQ multiplex PCR, and the TCRdb table lists in-frame clones only, not all of them. The table has 1 million to 1.2 million clones, 70% to 85% seen once; the top ten hold about 0.94%. The sequenced sample was memory CD4+ T cells from PBMCs. Subset meaning: CD45RA-negative fraction. These receptors were taken from a man aged 18 to 30 in good health. Some clones in this sample may be carry-over from other donors' samples.

The rearrangement joins TRBV6-6 to TRBJ2-3; TRBD2 agrees at 10 bases. The CDR3 has 15 amino acids. Germline CDR1 is MNHNY and CDR2 is SVGAGI (reference sequence). J was trimmed by 4 bases and V by 5 bases; bases with no gene match: 6. The CDR3 DNA follows: TGTGCCAGCAGTCCAACTAGCGGGAATGCAGATACGCAGTATTTT. It encodes CASSPTSGNADTQYF.

The chain combines TRBV5-5 with TRBJ1-2; 8 bases fit TRBD1. The CDR3 runs 15 residues. Losses at the gene ends were 3 bases for V and 2 bases for J; bases not matched to a gene: 6. The germline V gene encodes CDR1 SGHKS and CDR2 YYEKEE (reference sequence). This CDR3 is CASSSRQGRNYGYTF. The CDR3 DNA reads as TGTGCCAGCAGCTCAAGACAGGGGAGAAACTATGGCTACACCTTC. The full variable domain, with the rest looked up from reference TRBV5-5 and TRBJ1-2, is DAGVTQSPTHLIKTRGQQVTLRCSPISGHKSVSWYQQVLGQGPQFIFQYYEKEERGRGNFPDRFSARQFPNYSSELNVNALLLGDSALYLCASSSRQGRNYGYTFGSGTRLTVV.

V is TRBV28 and J is TRBJ1-1, with D maybe TRBD1 (5 bases). Trimming stripped 7 bases from V and 5 bases from J, with 17 bases between. The CDR3 extends over 14 amino acids. Looked up from germline, CDR1 is MDHEN and CDR2 is SYDVKM. The CDR3 DNA reads TGTGCCAGCACCTCTCCGGGACTATGGACTGAAGCTTTCTTT. Amino acids: CASTSPGLWTEAFF.

This chain links TRBV7-9 with TRBJ1-5, with D possibly matching TRBD1 (5 bases). Between the trimmed V and J ends, which lost 4 bases and 3 bases, there was a span of 7 bases. Germline values: CDR1 SEHNR, CDR2 FQNEAQ (reference sequence). The length of the CDR3 is 13 residues. The CDR3 nucleotides are TGTGCCAGCAGCTCAGGGACCAATCAGCCCCAGCATTTT. Its translation is CASSSGTNQPQHF. The variable domain in full, with the rest retrieved from reference TRBV7-9 and TRBJ1-5, is DTGVSQNPRHKITKRGQNVTFRCDPISEHNRLYWYRQTLGQGPEFLTYFQNEAQLEKSRLLSDRFSAERPKGSFSTLEIQRTEQGDSAMYLCASSSGTNQPQHFGDGTRLSIL.

The rearrangement joins TRBV19 to TRBJ1-5, with unresolved D. CDR1 and CDR2 (germline): LNHDA, SQIVND (reference sequence). The CDR3 is 15 amino acids. Trimming removed 1 base from V and 0 bases from J, with 7 bases in between. As DNA, the CDR3 is TGTGCCAGTAGTATAGTTTCGAGTAGCAATCAGCCCCAGCATTTT. Protein: CASSIVSSSNQPQHF.

The J gene is TRBJ1-5, the V gene TRBV7-2, with a tentative D call TRBD1 (5 bases). Germline CDR1 SGHTA, CDR2 FQGNSA. The CDR3 has 12 residues. V lost 1 base and J 7 bases, leaving 5 bases between the germline ends. The CDR3 DNA reads as TGTGCCAGCAGCTTAGGGGACCAGCCCCAGCATTTT. Protein product: CASSLGDQPQHF.

The rearrangement links TRBV2 to TRBJ2-1; D call uncertain. Trimming removed 2 bases from V and 3 bases from J, with 8 bases in between. This CDR3 region has 14 residues. The germline V gene has CDR1 SNHLY and CDR2 FYNNEI. The CDR3 sequence: CASSEWNNYNEQFF. In DNA form, the CDR3 reads TGTGCCAGCAGTGAATGGAACAACTACAATGAGCAGTTCTTC.

J is TRBJ2-5 and V is TRBV25-1, with 12 positions matching TRBD1. Germline V CDR1 and CDR2: MGHDK, SYGVNS. J lost 5 bases, V lost 1 base, and 5 bases had no gene match. The CDR3 is 16 residues long. The CDR3 reads CASSELGTGGRETQYF. The CDR3, as DNA: TGTGCCAGCAGTGAATTGGGGACAGGGGGCAGGGAGACCCAGTACTTC.

This chain uses TRBV27 with TRBJ1-2; maybe TRBD1 (6 bases). V was pared by 2 bases and J by 6 bases, with 16 bases between. CDR1 and CDR2 from the germline V gene are MNHEY and SMNVEV (reference sequence). The CDR3 totals 15 residues. CDR3: CASSLHRGAVNGYTF. CDR3 DNA: TGTGCCAGCAGTTTACATAGGGGGGCGGTCAATGGCTACACCTTC.

The V and J genes are TRBV28 and TRBJ1-2; 12 bases align to TRBD1. From germline, CDR1 is MDHEN and CDR2 SYDVKM. This CDR3 is 16 amino acids long. Losses at the gene ends were 5 bases for V and 6 bases for J; bases not matched to a gene: 10. CDR3 sequence: CASSPPGTGGVDGYTF. In nucleotides, the CDR3 is TGTGCCAGCAGTCCTCCTGGGACAGGGGGCGTCGATGGCTACACCTTC.

The rearrangement uses TRBV5-1 and TRBJ2-2; 9 bases are shared with TRBD1. Germline values: CDR1 SGHRS, CDR2 YFSETQ. The CDR3 contains 15 residues. The V gene end was trimmed by 2 bases and the J gene end by 6 bases; junction bases not matched to a gene: 5. The CDR3 region is CASSFRDRDAGELFF. The CDR3 nucleotides read TGCGCCAGCAGCTTCCGGGACAGGGATGCCGGGGAGCTGTTTTTT.

As concerns this clone: A single base separates this from a much larger clone, so it may be a read error. The chain uses TRBV7-2 and TRBJ2-3, with D possibly being TRBD1 or TRBD2 (7 bases each). The CDR3 totals 14 residues. Germline values: CDR1 SGHTA, CDR2 FQGNSA. CDR3 residues: CASSLGGRTGTQYF. As DNA, the CDR3 is TGTGCCAGCAGCTTGGGAGGGAGGACAGGTACGCAGTATTTT.

V usage is TRBV4-1 and J usage is TRBJ1-4; D might be TRBD1 (6 bases). V gave up 0 bases and J gave up 7 bases, with 15 bases separating them. Germline V gene lookup returns CDR1 MGHRA and CDR2 YSYEKL. The CDR3 contains 16 residues. The CDR3 nucleotides read TGCGCCAGCAGCCAAGATGCTTGGACAGCTGGTGAAAAACTGTTTTTT. Its protein product is CASSQDAWTAGEKLFF.

V gene TRBV7-2 combines with J gene TRBJ1-5; no definite D call. The germline V gene encodes CDR1 SGHTA and CDR2 FQGNSA. The CDR3 runs to 13 residues. The germline V and J ends were trimmed by 3 bases and 11 bases, with 14 bases remaining between them. The DNA of the CDR3 is TGTGCCAGCAGCTTGGTTCAAGGTTTGTCCCAGCATTTT. Protein: CASSLVQGLSQHF.

The sample holds a few counts of this clone. The genes are TRBV6-1 and TRBJ1-2; D ambiguous. V was trimmed by 4 bases and J by 5 bases, leaving 11 bases between them. The CDR3 has 13 residues. Per the germline V gene, CDR1 is MNHNS and CDR2 is SASEGT. The CDR3 region is CASSGAGGYGYTF. CDR3 sequence (DNA): TGTGCCAGCAGTGGGGCAGGCGGGTATGGCTACACCTTC.

This sequence joins TRBV4-1 and TRBJ2-3, with D perhaps TRBD2 (5 bases). With 0 bases removed from V and 9 bases from J, the gap between germline ends came to 16 bases. Germline loops: CDR1 MGHRA, CDR2 YSYEKL. The CDR3 extends over 15 amino acids. CDR3 bases: TGCGCCAGCAGCCAAGATGACCGGGAACACAAGACGCAGTATTTT. This translates into CASSQDDREHKTQYF.

This clone was detected only a few times. The rearrangement joins TRBV10-2 to TRBJ2-5, with TRBD1 matching 9 bases. CDR1 and CDR2 (germline): WSHSY, SAAADI. Trimming cost V 5 bases and J 1 base; bases outside gene matches: 5. This CDR3 is 15 amino acids long. CDR3 amino acids: CASSPGTGFQETQYF. The CDR3 DNA reads as TGCGCCAGCAGTCCCGGGACAGGGTTCCAAGAGACCCAGTACTTC.

This clone was seen a few times. V and J are TRBV27 and TRBJ2-7; 11 bases map to TRBD2. The CDR3 is 16 residues long. CDR1 and CDR2 from the germline V gene are MNHEY and SMNVEV (reference sequence). The junction had 8 bases not matched to a gene; V was cut back by 5 bases and J by 2 bases. The CDR3 reads CASSPLLAGATYEQYF. The CDR3 DNA follows: TGTGCCAGCAGTCCCTTACTAGCGGGAGCGACCTACGAGCAGTACTTC.

This clone was counted ten times or more. The DNA for the CDR3 is TGTGCCATCAGTGAGTCGGCGGGAGCGACGTCCGATACGCAGTATTTT. It codes for CAISESAGATSDTQYF. This rearrangement joins TRBV10-3 to TRBJ2-3, with TRBD2 matching over 7 bases. The CDR3 length is 16 residues. Unmatched junction bases numbered 9, after V lost 0 bases and J lost 6 bases. CDR1 is ENHRY, CDR2 SYGVKD, per germline.

The chain has TRBV6-6 and TRBJ2-7; no clear D gene. This CDR3 contains 13 residues. Trimming removed 2 bases from V and 3 bases from J, with 8 bases in between. Germline V gene data show CDR1 as MNHNY and CDR2 as SVGAGI (reference sequence). CDR3 residues: CASSYGSIYEQYF. CDR3 DNA sequence: TGTGCCAGCAGTTACGGGTCTATCTACGAGCAGTACTTC.

The chain recombines TRBV27 with TRBJ2-3; TRBD1 matches at 8 bases. CDR3 length equals 12 residues. The germline V gene encodes CDR1 MNHEY and CDR2 SMNVEV (reference sequence). V gave up 6 bases and J gave up 15 bases; unmatched junction bases: 11. CDR3: CASSSGGASGYF. The CDR3 nucleotides read TGTGCCAGCAGCTCAGGGGGCGCTAGTGGTTATTTT.

About this clone: Given a far larger clone just one base away, this is likely a sequencing read error. This specimen includes other DNA sequences encoding the same CDR3. The chain employs TRBV28 and TRBJ2-3; D ambiguous. V shed 2 bases and J shed 1 base, with 4 bases lying between them. In germline, CDR1 is MDHEN, CDR2 SYDVKM. The length of the CDR3 is 13 residues. CDR3 residues: CASSLQGTDTQYF. The CDR3 nucleotides are TGTGCCAGCAGTTTACAGGGCACAGATACGCAGTATTTT. Variable domain in full (rest from reference TRBV28 and TRBJ2-3): DVKVTQSSRYLVKRTGEKVFLECVQDMDHENMFWYRQDPGLGLRLIYFSYDVKMKEKGDIPEGYSVSREKKERFSLILESASTNQTSMYLCASSLQGTDTQYFGPGTRLTVL.

This chain links TRBV18 with TRBJ2-7; 8 bases are a match to TRBD1. Germline CDR1 is KGHSH and CDR2 is LQKENI. CDR3 length equals 16 residues. Losses at the gene ends were 2 bases for V and 5 bases for J; bases not matched to a gene: 11. The chain's CDR3 is CASSPVPRQGADEQYF. The DNA for the CDR3 is TGTGCCAGCTCACCAGTTCCGAGGCAGGGGGCAGACGAGCAGTACTTC.

This sequence joins TRBV9 and TRBJ2-3; TRBD2 aligns across 8 bases. Germline loops: CDR1 SGDLS, CDR2 YYNGEE. After removal of 0 bases from V and 0 bases from J, the junction contained 6 bases not matched to a gene. The CDR3 totals 17 residues. The CDR3 is CASSVGFASGSTDTQYF. DNA of the CDR3: TGTGCCAGCAGCGTAGGATTCGCTAGCGGGAGCACAGATACGCAGTATTTT.